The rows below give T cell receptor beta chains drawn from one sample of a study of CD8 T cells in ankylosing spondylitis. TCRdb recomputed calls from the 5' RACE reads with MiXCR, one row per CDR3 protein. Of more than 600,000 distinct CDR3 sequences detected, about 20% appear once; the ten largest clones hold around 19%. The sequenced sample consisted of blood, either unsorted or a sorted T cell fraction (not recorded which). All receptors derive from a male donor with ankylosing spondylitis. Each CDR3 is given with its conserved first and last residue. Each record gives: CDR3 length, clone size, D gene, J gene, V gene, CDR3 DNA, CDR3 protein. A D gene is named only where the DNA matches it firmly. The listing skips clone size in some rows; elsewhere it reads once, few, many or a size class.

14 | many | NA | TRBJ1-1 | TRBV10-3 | TGTGCCATCAGTGACTCGGGGGGAGTGGCTGAAGCTTTCTTT | CAISDSGGVAEAFF
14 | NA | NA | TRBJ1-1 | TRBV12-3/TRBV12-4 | TGTGCCAGCAGGCTGACAAGGGCGGGAACTGAAGCTTTCTTT | CASRLTRAGTEAFF
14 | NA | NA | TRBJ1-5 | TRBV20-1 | TGCAGTGCTAGAGATCAGGGGAGCAATCAGCCCCAGCATTTT | CSARDQGSNQPQHF
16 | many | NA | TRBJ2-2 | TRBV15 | TGTGCCACCAGCAGAGGCCTCTCTGGGCCAGCCGGGGAGCTGTTTTTT | CATSRGLSGPAGELFF
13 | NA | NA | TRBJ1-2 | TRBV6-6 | TGTGCCAGCAGTTCAGTGCGACAGAATGGCTACACCTTC | CASSSVRQNGYTF
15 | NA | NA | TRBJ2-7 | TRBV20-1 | TGCAGTGCTTCATCCTCGGGACCGGGTTCCTACGAGCAGTACTTC | CSASSSGPGSYEQYF
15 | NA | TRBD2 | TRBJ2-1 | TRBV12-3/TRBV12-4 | TGTGCCAGCAACCCGGGAGGGCCGGGAGTGAATGAGCAGTTCTTC | CASNPGGPGVNEQFF
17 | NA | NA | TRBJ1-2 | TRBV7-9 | TGTGCCAGCAGCAGAGATTCGGGAAATCTCCTCAACTATGGCTACACCTTC | CASSRDSGNLLNYGYTF
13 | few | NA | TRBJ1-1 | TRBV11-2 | TGTGCCAGCAGCTCCGCCGGGTACACTGAAGCTTTCTTT | CASSSAGYTEAFF
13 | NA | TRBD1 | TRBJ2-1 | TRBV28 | TGTGCCAGCAGTCCCACAGGGGGCTCTGAGCAGTTCTTC | CASSPTGGSEQFF
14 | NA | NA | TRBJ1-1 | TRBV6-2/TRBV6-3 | TGTGCCAGCATTCCCTCCATTGGAGGGACTGAAGCTTTCTTT | CASIPSIGGTEAFF
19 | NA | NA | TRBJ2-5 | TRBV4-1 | TGCGCCAGCAGCCAAGAGCTCTCTGGTGTAGCAGGAAGGTGGGAGACCCAGTACTTC | CASSQELSGVAGRWETQYF
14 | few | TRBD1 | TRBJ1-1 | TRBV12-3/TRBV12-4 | TGTGCCAGCACCCGACAGGGGTTGGTCGCTGAAGCTTTCTTT | CASTRQGLVAEAFF
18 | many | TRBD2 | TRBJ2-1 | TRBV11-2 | TGTGCCAGCAGTTCGGGACTAGCGGGAGGCCGCTCCTACAATGAGCAGTTCTTC | CASSSGLAGGRSYNEQFF